This TCR beta chain appears in the sequencing data of a study of T cell responses to AZD1222 COVID-19 vaccine. Study-wide results and limits: Vaccine-associated CD4 TCRs ranged over spike, dominating at 160-218 and 743-854. Females outnumbered males among donors, who were mostly white British; clonal diversity was possibly underestimated.

As regards this clone: Its matching antigen is unknown.

V lost 0 bases and J lost 1, with 10 bases in between. This CDR3 region has 15 residues. The V gene's germline CDR1 is SGHTS and CDR2 YDEGEE. The protocol was immunoSEQ multiplex PCR, while the TCRdb copy is restricted to in-frame clones and leaves out a portion. Counted here are 95,000 or so clones, roughly 89% occurring once; the ten biggest clones make up roughly 4%. Sequenced here: peripheral blood, sampled on day 0 of AZD1222 vaccination. The chain has TRBV5-8 and TRBJ1-2; D not resolved. The clonotype was recovered from an adult in good health. CDR3 DNA: TGTGCCAGCAGCTTGGCGGGCCGACTTAACTATGGCTACACCTTC. Translating gives CASSLAGRLNYGYTF.